Shown below are 18 T cell receptor beta chains from a single sample sequenced in a study of STAT5B mutations in CD4+ large granular lymphocyte leukemia. Profiling relied on immunoSEQ multiplex PCR, and the TCRdb table lists in-frame clones only, not all of them. The sample has about 32,000 clones, roughly 80% seen once; the top ten hold roughly 4.3%. The sequencing input was CD4+ T cells from blood buffy coats. These receptors were collected from a human donor in good health.

V usage is TRBV7-9 and J usage is TRBJ2-3; 8 bases agree with TRBD2. Germline trimming cut 5 bases from V and 10 bases from J; bases unmatched to any gene: 8. Germline V gene lookup returns CDR1 SEHNR and CDR2 FQNEAQ (reference sequence). The CDR3 length is 13 residues. The CDR3 region has the DNA TGTGCCAGCAGCCCCCAGGGGCGGGAGGCGCAGTATTTT. This codes for CASSPQGREAQYF.

The chain links TRBV19 to TRBJ1-5; 11 nucleotides line up with TRBD1. The J segment lost 1 base and the V segment lost 5 bases, leaving 4 bases of the junction unmatched. Germline CDR1 reads LNHDA; CDR2 reads SQIVND (reference sequence). This CDR3 has 16 amino acids. CDR3 region: CASSWTGGSSNQPQHF. The DNA for the CDR3 is TGTGCCAGTAGTTGGACAGGGGGCAGCAGCAATCAGCCCCAGCATTTT. The variable domain in full, completed from reference TRBV19 and TRBJ1-5, reads DGGITQSPKYLFRKEGQNVTLSCEQNLNHDAMYWYRQDPGQGLRLIYYSQIVNDFQKGDIAEGYSVSREKKESFPLTVTSAQKNPTAFYLCASSWTGGSSNQPQHFGDGTRLSIL.

This chain links TRBV18 with TRBJ2-7; 14 positions agree with TRBD2. The CDR3 has 18 amino acids. The germline V gene has CDR1 KGHSH and CDR2 LQKENI. Unmatched junction bases numbered 7, after V lost 3 bases and J lost 0 bases. As DNA, the CDR3 is TGTGCCAGCTCACCCCAGGGGACTAGCGGGGGTAGCTCCTACGAGCAGTACTTC. Amino acid sequence: CASSPQGTSGGSSYEQYF. Complete variable domain (other parts from reference TRBV18 and TRBJ2-7): NAGVMQNPRHLVRRRGQEARLRCSPMKGHSHVYWYRQLPEEGLKFMVYLQKENIIDESGMPKERFSAEFPKEGPSILRIQQVVRGDSAAYFCASSPQGTSGGSSYEQYFGPGTRLTVT.

The chain joins TRBV27 to TRBJ2-6; TRBD1 matches 7 bases. V lost 8 bases to trimming and J lost 0 bases; unmatched junction nucleotides: 10. Per germline, CDR1 MNHEY and CDR2 SMNVEV (reference sequence). The CDR3 runs 17 residues. CDR3 loop: CASARGQFFSGANVLTF. The CDR3 nucleotides are TGTGCCAGCGCCCGGGGACAGTTTTTCTCTGGGGCCAACGTCCTGACTTTC.

This chain joins TRBV10-3 and TRBJ2-3; either TRBD1 or TRBD2 may fit D (5 bases each). The CDR3 sequence is 15 residues long. The germline V gene encodes CDR1 ENHRY and CDR2 SYGVKD. Deletions cut 2 bases from V and 2 bases from J, with 11 bases between. DNA for the CDR3: TGTGCCATCAGTGAGGGTATAGGGACCACAGATACGCAGTATTTT. Its protein is CAISEGIGTTDTQYF.

The genes are TRBV25-1 and TRBJ1-4; no definite D call. The germline V gene encodes CDR1 MGHDK and CDR2 SYGVNS. V was pared by 3 bases and J by 2 bases, with 16 bases between. The length of the CDR3 is 17 residues. In DNA, the CDR3 is TGTGCCAGCAGTGATAATCCTCTTCGCGGCACTAATGAAAAACTGTTTTTT. This encodes CASSDNPLRGTNEKLFF.

The genes are TRBV10-3 and TRBJ2-2, with 8 bases lining up with TRBD1. The CDR3 loop spans 11 amino acids. Germline trimming cut 6 bases from V and 13 bases from J; bases unmatched to any gene: 4. The germline V gene has CDR1 ENHRY and CDR2 SYGVKD. The CDR3 loop reads CAISGQGPLFF. CDR3 DNA: TGTGCCATCAGCGGACAGGGACCGCTGTTTTTT.

Concerning this clone: Being one base from a much bigger clone, this may be a read error. The rearrangement links TRBV19 to TRBJ1-3, with no clear D. CDR3 length equals 16 residues. Per the germline V gene, CDR1 is LNHDA and CDR2 is SQIVND (reference sequence). The DNA for the CDR3 is TGTGCCAGTAGCCATCCCGGACGGGAGTCTGGAAACACCAGATATTTT. Translating gives CASSHPGRESGNTRYF.

The J gene is TRBJ2-1, the V gene TRBV5-1; D not resolved. The CDR3 sequence is 13 residues long. Germline V gives CDR1 SGHRS, CDR2 YFSETQ. Trimming took 0 bases from V and 8 from J, leaving 9 bases between them. CDR3 protein: CASSLGRWDEQFF. Here the CDR3 DNA reads TGCGCCAGCAGCTTGGGACGGTGGGATGAGCAGTTCTTC.

The chain carries TRBV6-5 and TRBJ1-6; TRBD1 matches 7 bases. Trimming cost V 5 bases and J 10 bases; bases outside gene matches: 5. Germline V CDR1 and CDR2: MNHEY, SVGAGI. This CDR3 region has 13 residues. The CDR3 protein is CASSNRQGSPLHF. The CDR3 DNA reads TGTGCCAGCAGTAACAGACAGGGCTCACCCCTCCACTTT.

This chain connects TRBV18 to TRBJ2-3; 7 positions agree with TRBD2. The CDR3 sequence is 16 residues long. V shed 2 bases, J shed 3 bases, and the junction held 8 bases outside the gene matches. Germline V CDR1 and CDR2: KGHSH, LQKENI. CDR3 residues: CASSPSGGGRTDTQYF. CDR3 coding DNA: TGTGCCAGCTCACCATCGGGCGGGGGAAGAACAGATACGCAGTATTTT.

This sequence joins TRBV6-5 and TRBJ1-5; TRBD1 aligns across 8 bases. The CDR3 contains 15 residues. V was pared by 6 bases and J by 3 bases, with 7 bases of the junction left unmatched. Germline assignment: CDR1 MNHEY and CDR2 SVGAGI. In DNA form, the CDR3 reads TGTGCCAGCAGGCCAGCAGGGGGCTTCAATCAGCCCCAGCATTTT. It translates to CASRPAGGFNQPQHF.

This clone appeared a few times. The chain combines TRBV5-1 with TRBJ2-7, with 11 bases identical to TRBD2. The CDR3 extends over 16 amino acids. Germline V gene sequence: CDR1 SGHRS, CDR2 YFSETQ. The junction had 7 bases not matched to a gene; V was cut back by 3 bases and J by 2 bases. The DNA of the CDR3 is TGCGCCAGCAGCTCGGCGACTAGCGGGAAGGCCTACGAGCAGTACTTC. The encoded protein is CASSSATSGKAYEQYF.

The chain is built from TRBV5-4 and TRBJ2-6; 7 bases are shared with TRBD1. Germline loops: CDR1 SGHNT, CDR2 YYREEE (reference sequence). The V gene end was trimmed by 3 bases and the J gene end by 0 bases; junction bases not matched to a gene: 6. This CDR3 comprises 17 residues. CDR3 sequence reads: CASSSPGQSSGANVLTF. CDR3 nucleotides: TGTGCCAGCAGCTCACCGGGACAGAGCTCTGGGGCCAACGTCCTGACTTTC.

V is TRBV27 and J is TRBJ2-5; 7 nucleotides line up with TRBD2. Trimming cost V 6 bases and J 4 bases; bases outside gene matches: 14. Germline-derived CDR1 and CDR2 are MNHEY and SMNVEV (reference sequence). The CDR3 is 16 amino acids. CDR3 nucleotides: TGTGCCAGCAGACCAACCACGGGACTACCTACAGAGACCCAGTACTTC. Amino acids: CASRPTTGLPTETQYF.

V and J are TRBV6-1 and TRBJ1-4; D remains ambiguous. The V end was cut by 3 bases, the J end by 5 bases, with 19 bases between. CDR1 and CDR2 from the germline V gene are MNHNS and SASEGT. CDR3 length equals 17 residues. CDR3 residues: CASSEWAGRTINEKLFF. DNA for the CDR3: TGTGCCAGCAGTGAGTGGGCCGGACGGACGATAAATGAAAAACTGTTTTTT.

The chain joins TRBV7-9 to TRBJ2-7, with 8 bases fitting TRBD1. The CDR3 has 14 amino acids. Trimming cost V 5 bases and J 5 bases; bases outside gene matches: 8. The germline V gene encodes CDR1 SEHNR and CDR2 FQNEAQ (reference sequence). Here the CDR3 reads CASSPDRAPNEQYF. The CDR3, as DNA: TGTGCCAGCAGCCCGGACAGGGCCCCTAACGAGCAGTACTTC.

This clone came up a few times. This rearrangement joins TRBV6-4 to TRBJ2-3; unclear D gene. Trimming removed 4 bases from V and 0 bases from J, with 5 bases in between. This CDR3 has 13 amino acids. CDR1 is MRHNA and CDR2 is SNTAGT in the germline V gene. The CDR3, as DNA: TGTGCCAGCAGTGCTAACAGCACAGATACGCAGTATTTT. Its protein is CASSANSTDTQYF.